This T cell receptor (beta chain) was profiled in a study of CD8+ T cells in alopecia areata. For the study at large: Treatment comprised oral tofacitinib, 5 to 10 mg twice daily, in treated patients. Severity in treated patients was scored by percentage of scalp area affected.

Extracted from the samples, RNA was reverse transcribed into cDNA to serve as the sequencing template. The protocol was immunoSEQ multiplex PCR, while the TCRdb copy is restricted to in-frame clones and leaves out a portion. The data hold roughly 3,800 clones, with approximately 74% observed a single time. Stated treatment: oral pan-JAK inhibitor, 5-10 mg twice daily. Peripheral blood and lesional scalp punch biopsies came from alopecia areata patients. In the case of this clone: Its antigen is undetermined.

General study results and limits: The study found that many expanded lesional clones persisted in scalp and blood during tofacitinib. Within the top 100, expanded CD8+ clones significantly decreased with tofacitinib, as did scalp clonality.

Trimming shortened V by 4 bases and J by 3 bases, and 9 bases separated the two germline ends. This CDR3 is 13 amino acids long. Per germline, CDR1 ENHRY and CDR2 SYGVKD. The sequencing here drew on skin, taken at week 24, from a patient treated with tofacitinib. V and J are TRBV10-3 and TRBJ1-1; D call uncertain. This clonotype was obtained from a human donor with alopecia areata. The CDR3 DNA follows: TGTGCCATCAGTGGTCGGACTGACACTGAAGCTTTCTTT. Translation: CAISGRTDTEAFF.